This T cell receptor beta chain was documented in a study of glioma-infiltrating T cells after dendritic cell vaccination. Study-wide context: Dendritic cell vaccination trial patients had either newly diagnosed or recurrent glioblastoma. At biweekly intervals, patients got three intradermal dendritic cell vaccine injections.

Study-level findings and limits: Patients with more pretreatment TILs had longer time to progression and survival.

Time point noted: after dendritic cell vaccination, including at tumor progression/relapse. None of the glioblastoma patients had an isocitrate dehydrogenase mutation. Germline V gives CDR1 LGHNA, CDR2 YNFKEQ. V dropped 4 bases and J dropped 3; count of bases not matched to a gene: 11. The CDR3 runs 17 residues. This clone was picked up one time. Its antigen remains unidentified. Profiling relied on immunoSEQ multiplex PCR, and the TCRdb table lists in-frame clones only, not all of them. The top ten clones hold approximately 2.1% of a sample with roughly 88,000 clones, 70% to 90% of them seen once. Sample: blood, taken after dendritic cell vaccination. This receptor was identified in a human donor with glioblastoma. The chain is built from TRBV4-2 and TRBJ2-3, with 9 bases lining up with TRBD2. The CDR3 reads CASSPQRALAGTDTQYF. In DNA form, the CDR3 reads TGTGCCAGCAGCCCCCAAAGGGCCCTAGCGGGAACAGATACGCAGTATTTT.